Reported below is one T cell receptor (beta chain). The data are from a study of sequential checkpoint blockade in melanoma. As for the study in general: Patients were randomized 1:1 to nivolumab-then-ipilimumab or ipilimumab-then-nivolumab first-line.

The repertoire was sequenced with immunoSEQ multiplex PCR; TCRdb's copy has only in-frame clones and lacks some. The table records roughly 15,000 clones, around 72% of them present only once. Specified treatment: randomized to nivolumab then ipilimumab (arm A) or the reverse (arm B). PBMC sorting kept live CD3+CD8+ cells without CD19 or CD56. Germline CDR1 is SGHAT and CDR2 is FQNNGV. The CDR3 is 13 amino acids. The ends were cut back, 1 base at V and 9 bases at J, with 9 bases in the middle. The sample was CD8+ T cells sorted from blood (inferred from file names), taken from a patient given nivolumab and ipilimumab in sequence. The rearrangement uses TRBV11-2 and TRBJ2-2, with TRBD1 as a possible D gene (6 bases). The sequence derives from a human donor with melanoma. CDR3 residues: CASSLAGQRELFF. The CDR3 nucleotides read TGTGCCAGCAGCTTAGCGGGACAAAGGGAGCTGTTTTTT.